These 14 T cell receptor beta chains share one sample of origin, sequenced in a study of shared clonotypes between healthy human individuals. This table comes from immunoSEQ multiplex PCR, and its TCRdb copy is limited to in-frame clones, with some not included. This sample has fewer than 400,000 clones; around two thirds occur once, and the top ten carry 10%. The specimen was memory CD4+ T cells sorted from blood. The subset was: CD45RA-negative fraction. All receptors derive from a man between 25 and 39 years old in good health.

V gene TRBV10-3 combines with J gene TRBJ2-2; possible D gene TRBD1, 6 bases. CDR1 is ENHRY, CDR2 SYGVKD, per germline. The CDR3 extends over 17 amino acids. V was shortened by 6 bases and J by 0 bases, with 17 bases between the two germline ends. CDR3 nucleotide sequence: TGTGCCATCAGCCCTTTGCCGGGACAACCGAACACCGGGGAGCTGTTTTTT. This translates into CAISPLPGQPNTGELFF.

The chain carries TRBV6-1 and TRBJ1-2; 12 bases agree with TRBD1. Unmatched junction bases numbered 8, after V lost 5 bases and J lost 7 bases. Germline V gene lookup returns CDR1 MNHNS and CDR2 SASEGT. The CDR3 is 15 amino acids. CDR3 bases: TGTGCCAGCAGTCCCCCCCGGGACAGGGGGCCTGGCTACACCTTC. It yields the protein CASSPPRDRGPGYTF.

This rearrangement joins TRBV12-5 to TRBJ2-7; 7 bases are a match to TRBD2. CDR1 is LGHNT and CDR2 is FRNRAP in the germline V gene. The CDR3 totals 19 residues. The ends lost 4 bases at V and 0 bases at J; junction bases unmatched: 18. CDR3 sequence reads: CASGSLKRDESPGSYEQYF. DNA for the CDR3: TGTGCTAGTGGTTCCCTTAAGCGGGATGAATCCCCTGGCTCCTACGAGCAGTACTTC.

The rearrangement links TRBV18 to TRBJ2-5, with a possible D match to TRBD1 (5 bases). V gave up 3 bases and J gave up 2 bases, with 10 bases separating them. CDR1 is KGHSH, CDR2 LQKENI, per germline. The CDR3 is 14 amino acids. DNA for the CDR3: TGTGCCAGCTCACCTACGACAGATCAAGAGACCCAGTACTTC. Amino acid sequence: CASSPTTDQETQYF.

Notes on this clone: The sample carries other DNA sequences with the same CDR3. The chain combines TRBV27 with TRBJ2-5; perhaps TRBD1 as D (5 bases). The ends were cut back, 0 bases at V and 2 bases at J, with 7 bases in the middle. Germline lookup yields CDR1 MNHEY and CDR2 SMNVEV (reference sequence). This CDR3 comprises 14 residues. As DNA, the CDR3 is TGTGCCAGCAGTTTATCAGGGGTACAAGAGACCCAGTACTTC. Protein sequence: CASSLSGVQETQYF.

The chain's CDR3 is CASSIASTVNTEAFF. The CDR3, as DNA: TGTGCCAGTAGTATTGCCAGCACGGTGAACACTGAAGCTTTCTTT. The rearrangement links TRBV19 to TRBJ1-1; D is undetermined. The V gene's germline CDR1 is LNHDA and CDR2 SQIVND (reference sequence). V dropped 3 bases and J dropped 0 bases, with 11 bases sitting between them. The CDR3 spans 15 residues.

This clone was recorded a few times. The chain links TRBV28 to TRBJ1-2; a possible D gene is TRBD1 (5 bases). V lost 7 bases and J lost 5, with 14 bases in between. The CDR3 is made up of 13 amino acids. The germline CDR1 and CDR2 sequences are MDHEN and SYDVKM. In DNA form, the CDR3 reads TGTGCCAGCACCCCTCTCGAGGGGTATGGCTACACCTTC. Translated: CASTPLEGYGYTF.

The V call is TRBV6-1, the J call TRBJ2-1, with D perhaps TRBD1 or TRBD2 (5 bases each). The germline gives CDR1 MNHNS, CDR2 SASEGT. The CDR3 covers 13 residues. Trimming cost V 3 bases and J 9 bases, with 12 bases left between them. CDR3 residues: CASSEGPPREQFF. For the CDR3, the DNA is TGTGCCAGCAGTGAGGGACCCCCTCGTGAGCAGTTCTTC.

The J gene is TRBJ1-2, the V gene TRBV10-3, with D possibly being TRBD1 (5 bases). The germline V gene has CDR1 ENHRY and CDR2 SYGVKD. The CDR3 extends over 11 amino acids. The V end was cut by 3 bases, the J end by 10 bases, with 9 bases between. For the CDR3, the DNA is TGTGCCATCAGTGACGGGGCGGTCTACACCTTC. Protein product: CAISDGAVYTF.

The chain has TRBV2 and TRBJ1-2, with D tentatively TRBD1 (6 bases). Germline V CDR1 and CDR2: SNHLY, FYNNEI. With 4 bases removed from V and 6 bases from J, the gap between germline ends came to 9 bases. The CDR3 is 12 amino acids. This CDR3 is CASSGSGDGYTF. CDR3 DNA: TGTGCCAGCAGTGGATCAGGGGATGGCTACACCTTC.

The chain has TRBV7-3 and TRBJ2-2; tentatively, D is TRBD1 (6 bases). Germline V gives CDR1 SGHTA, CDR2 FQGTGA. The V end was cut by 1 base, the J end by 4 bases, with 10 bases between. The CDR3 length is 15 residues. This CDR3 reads CASSLNRASTGELFF. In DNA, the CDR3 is TGTGCCAGCAGCTTAAACAGGGCCTCCACCGGGGAGCTGTTTTTT.

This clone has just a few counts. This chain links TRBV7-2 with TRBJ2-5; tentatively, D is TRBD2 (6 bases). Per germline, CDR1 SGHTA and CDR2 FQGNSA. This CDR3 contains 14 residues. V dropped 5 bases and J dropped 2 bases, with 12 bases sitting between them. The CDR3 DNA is TGTGCCAGCAGCCGGGACTCAATACAAGAGACCCAGTACTTC. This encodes CASSRDSIQETQYF.

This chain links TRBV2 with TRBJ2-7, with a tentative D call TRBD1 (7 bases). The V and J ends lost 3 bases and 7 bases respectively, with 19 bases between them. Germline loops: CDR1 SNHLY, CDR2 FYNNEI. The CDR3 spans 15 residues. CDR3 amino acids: CASSDRQGGSGEQYF. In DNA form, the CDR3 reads TGTGCCAGCAGTGATCGGCAGGGGGGCTCGGGGGAGCAGTACTTC.

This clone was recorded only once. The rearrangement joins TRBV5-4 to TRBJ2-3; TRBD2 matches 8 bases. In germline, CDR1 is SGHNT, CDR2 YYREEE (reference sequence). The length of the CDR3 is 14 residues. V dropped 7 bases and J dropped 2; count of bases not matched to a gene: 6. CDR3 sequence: CASRGGRITDTQYF. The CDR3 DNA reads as TGTGCCAGCCGTGGCGGGAGGATCACAGATACGCAGTATTTT.